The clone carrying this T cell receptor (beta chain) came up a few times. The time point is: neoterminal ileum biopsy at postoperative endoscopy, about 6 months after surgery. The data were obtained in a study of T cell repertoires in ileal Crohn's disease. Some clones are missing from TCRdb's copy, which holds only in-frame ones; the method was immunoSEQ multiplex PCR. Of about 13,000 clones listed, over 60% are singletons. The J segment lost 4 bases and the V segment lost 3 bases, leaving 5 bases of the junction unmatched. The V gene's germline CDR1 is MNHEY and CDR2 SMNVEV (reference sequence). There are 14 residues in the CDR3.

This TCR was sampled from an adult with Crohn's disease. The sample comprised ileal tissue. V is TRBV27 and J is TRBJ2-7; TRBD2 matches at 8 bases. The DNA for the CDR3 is TGTGCCAGCAGTTTCGGGGGGGTACCGTACGAGCAGTACTTC. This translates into CASSFGGVPYEQYF.